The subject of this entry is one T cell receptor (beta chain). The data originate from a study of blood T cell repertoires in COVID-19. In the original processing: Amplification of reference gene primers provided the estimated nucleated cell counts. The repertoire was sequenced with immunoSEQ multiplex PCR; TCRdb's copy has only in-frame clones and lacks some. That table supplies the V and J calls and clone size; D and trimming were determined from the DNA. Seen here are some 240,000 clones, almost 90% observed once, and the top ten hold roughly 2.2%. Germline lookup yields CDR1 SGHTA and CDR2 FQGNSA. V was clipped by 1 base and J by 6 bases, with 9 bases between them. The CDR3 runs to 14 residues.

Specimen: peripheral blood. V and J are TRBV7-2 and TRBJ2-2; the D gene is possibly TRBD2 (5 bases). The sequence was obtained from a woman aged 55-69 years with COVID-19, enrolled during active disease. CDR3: CASSLERHPGELFF. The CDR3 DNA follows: TGTGCCAGCAGCTTAGAGCGGCACCCCGGGGAGCTGTTTTTT.